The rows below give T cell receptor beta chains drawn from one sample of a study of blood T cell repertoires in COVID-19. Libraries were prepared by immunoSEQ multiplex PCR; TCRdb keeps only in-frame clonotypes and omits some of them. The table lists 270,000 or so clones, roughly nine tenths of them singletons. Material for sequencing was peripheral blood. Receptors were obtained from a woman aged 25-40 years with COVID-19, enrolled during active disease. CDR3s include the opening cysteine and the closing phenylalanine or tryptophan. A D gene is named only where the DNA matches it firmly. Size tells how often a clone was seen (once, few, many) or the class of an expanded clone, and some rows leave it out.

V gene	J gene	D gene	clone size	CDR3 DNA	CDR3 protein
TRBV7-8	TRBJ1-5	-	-	TGTGCCAGCAGCTTTGGGACGGGGGATAATCAGCCCCAGCATTTT	CASSFGTGDNQPQHF
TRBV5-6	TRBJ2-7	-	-	TGTGCCAGCAGCCTAGGGGGTTCCCACGAGCAGTACTTC	CASSLGGSHEQYF
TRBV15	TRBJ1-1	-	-	TGTGCCACCAGCAGACAGGGGAACACTGAAGCTTTCTTT	CATSRQGNTEAFF
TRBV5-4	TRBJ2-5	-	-	TGTGCCAGCAGCTCAGAAAATTACCAAGAGACCCAGTACTTC	CASSSENYQETQYF
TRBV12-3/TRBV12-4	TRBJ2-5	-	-	TGTGCCAGCAGAAAACAGGAGACCCAGTACTTC	CASRKQETQYF
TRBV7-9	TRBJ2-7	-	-	TGTGCCAGCAGCCTCACGGAGACCTCCCCCTTCTACGAGCAGTACTTC	CASSLTETSPFYEQYF
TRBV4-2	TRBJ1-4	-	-	TGTGCCAGCAGCCAAGCCGGGATTTATGAAAAACTGTTTTTT	CASSQAGIYEKLFF
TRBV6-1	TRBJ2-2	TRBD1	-	TGTGCCAGCAGTGAAAGTGCAGGGGGCACCGGGGAGCTGTTTTTT	CASSESAGGTGELFF
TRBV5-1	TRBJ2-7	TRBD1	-	TGCGCCAGCAGCGGGCCGGGACAGGGAGTCTACGAGCAGTACTTC	CASSGPGQGVYEQYF
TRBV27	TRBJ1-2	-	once	TGTGCCAGCAGTTTACGGAGGGATTATGGCTACACCTTC	CASSLRRDYGYTF
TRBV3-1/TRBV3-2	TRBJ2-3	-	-	TGTGCCAGCAGCCAAGATAGACGGGTTCGAAGAGGCACAGATACGCAGTATTTT	CASSQDRRVRRGTDTQYF
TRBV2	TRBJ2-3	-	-	TGTGCCAGCAGGCAGGAGGAAGATACGCAGTATTTT	CASRQEEDTQYF
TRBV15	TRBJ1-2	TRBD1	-	TGTGCCACCAGCCCCCTCTTGGGGACAGGGGGCGCCAATGGCTACACCTTC	CATSPLLGTGGANGYTF
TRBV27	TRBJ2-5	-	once	TGTGCCAGCAGTTGGAGGCAGGGAGGCGAGACCCAGTACTTC	CASSWRQGGETQYF
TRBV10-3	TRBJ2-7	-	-	TGTGCCATCAGTGGGACTGGCTACGAGCAGTACTTC	CAISGTGYEQYF
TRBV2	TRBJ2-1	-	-	TGTGCCAGCAGAGAGTATAGCGTTGGTGAGCAGTTCTTC	CASREYSVGEQFF
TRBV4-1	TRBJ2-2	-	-	TGCGCCAGCAGCCAACGCGACTCGACTACCGGGGAGCTGTTTTTT	CASSQRDSTTGELFF
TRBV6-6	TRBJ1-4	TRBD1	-	TGTGCCAGCAGTGGAGCAGGGGGAACTAATGAAAAACTGTTTTTT	CASSGAGGTNEKLFF
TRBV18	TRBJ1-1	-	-	TGTGCCAGCTCACCACTGTCGGGTTGGACTGAAGCTTTCTTT	CASSPLSGWTEAFF
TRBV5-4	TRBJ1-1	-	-	TGTGCCAGCAGCCGTTCCAGGGGTGAGTTTCCTGAAGCTTTCTTT	CASSRSRGEFPEAFF
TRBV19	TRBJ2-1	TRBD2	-	TGTGCCAGTAGTATCAACGGGGGGTCTATAAATGAGCAGTTCTTC	CASSINGGSINEQFF
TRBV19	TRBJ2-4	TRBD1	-	TGTGCCAGTAGTATACAACAGGGGAAGGGCATTCAGTACTTC	CASSIQQGKGIQYF
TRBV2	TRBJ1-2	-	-	TGTGCCAGCAGTGATGAGGGGAGGTCGAATGGCTACACCTTC	CASSDEGRSNGYTF
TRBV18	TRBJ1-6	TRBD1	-	TGTGCCAGTGCGGGACAGCTTAATTCACCCCTCCACTTT	CASAGQLNSPLHF
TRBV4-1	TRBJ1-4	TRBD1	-	TGCGCCAGCAGCCAAGATCCTCCGGACAGGTCAAATGAAAAACTGTTTTTT	CASSQDPPDRSNEKLFF